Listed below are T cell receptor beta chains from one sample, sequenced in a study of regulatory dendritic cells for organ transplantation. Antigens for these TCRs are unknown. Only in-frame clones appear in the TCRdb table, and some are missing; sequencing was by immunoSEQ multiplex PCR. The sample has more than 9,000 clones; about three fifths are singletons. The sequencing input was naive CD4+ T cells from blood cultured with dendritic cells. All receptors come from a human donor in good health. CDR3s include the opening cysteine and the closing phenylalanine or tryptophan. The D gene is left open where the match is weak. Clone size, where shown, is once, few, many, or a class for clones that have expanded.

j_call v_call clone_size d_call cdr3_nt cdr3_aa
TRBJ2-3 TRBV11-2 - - TGTGCCAGCAGCACAGCGGATGGCACAGATACGCAGTATTTT CASSTADGTDTQYF
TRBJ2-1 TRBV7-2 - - TGTGCCAGCAGCTTAGTAGTGGCAGGCCCTCACAATGAGCAGTTCTTC CASSLVVAGPHNEQFF
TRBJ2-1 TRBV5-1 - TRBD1 TGCGCCAGCAGCTTGGGACAGGGGCCCAATGAGCAGTTCTTC CASSLGQGPNEQFF
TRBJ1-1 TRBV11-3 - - TGTGCCAGCAGCTTAGTCCGAGGAGGAACTGAAGCTTTCTTT CASSLVRGGTEAFF
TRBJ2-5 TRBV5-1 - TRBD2 TGCGCCAGCAGCTTGACAGCGGGGGCCCCAATGACCCAGTACTTC CASSLTAGAPMTQYF
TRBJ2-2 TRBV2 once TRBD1 TGTGCCAGCAGTCCGGGACAGTCGAACACCGGGGAGCTGTTTTTT CASSPGQSNTGELFF
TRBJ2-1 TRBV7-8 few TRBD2 TGTGCCAGCAGCTTAGGGCTAGCGGGGGGAGGGCAGTTCTTC CASSLGLAGGGQFF
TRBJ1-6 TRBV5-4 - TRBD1 TGTGCCAGCAGCTTGGATGGGACAGGGGATTCACCCCTCCACTTT CASSLDGTGDSPLHF
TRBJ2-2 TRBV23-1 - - TGCGCCAGCAGTCCTTCAGCCGGGGAGCTGTTTTTT CASSPSAGELFF
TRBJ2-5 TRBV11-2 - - TGTGCCAGCAGGCTTTCCGGTAACCAAGAGACCCAGTACTTC CASRLSGNQETQYF
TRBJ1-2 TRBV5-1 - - TGCGCCAGCAGCGTCGGACAGAGCTATGGCTACACCTTC CASSVGQSYGYTF
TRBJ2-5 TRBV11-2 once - TGTGCCAGCAGCCGACTAGAAGAGACCCAGTACTTC CASSRLEETQYF
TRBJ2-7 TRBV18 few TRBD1 TGTGCCAGCTCACCAAGCCCCGGGACAGGGACCCACGAGCAGTACTTC CASSPSPGTGTHEQYF
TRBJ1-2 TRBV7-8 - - TGTGCCAGCAGCTTAGAAGTGGTTCCAGACTATGGCTACACCTTC CASSLEVVPDYGYTF
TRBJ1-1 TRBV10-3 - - TGTGCCATCACCCTAGGCCGGGGGTCGGACACTGAAGCTTTCTTT CAITLGRGSDTEAFF
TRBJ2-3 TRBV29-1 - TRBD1 TGCAGCGTTGGACAGGGAACAGATACGCAGTATTTT CSVGQGTDTQYF
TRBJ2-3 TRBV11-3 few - TGTGCCAGCAGCTCTACCGATACGAGGCGAGATACGCAGTATTTT CASSSTDTRRDTQYF
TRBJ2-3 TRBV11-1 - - TGTGCCACTGAAGCGTGGGGCACAGATACGCAGTATTTT CATEAWGTDTQYF
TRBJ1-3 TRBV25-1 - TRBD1 TGTGCCAGCAGTGAGGGGACAGGGGATTTTGGAAACACCATATATTTT CASSEGTGDFGNTIYF
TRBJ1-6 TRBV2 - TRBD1 TGTGCCAGCAGTGAGGGGACAGGGGTATTGGCCCTCCACTTT CASSEGTGVLALHF
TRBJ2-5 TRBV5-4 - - TGTGCCAGCAGCTTGCCCGGGGGAGAGACCCAGTACTTC CASSLPGGETQYF
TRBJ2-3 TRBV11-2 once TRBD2 TGTGCCAGCAGCTCCGGGACTAGCGGGGGGCCTAGCACAGATACGCAGTATTTT CASSSGTSGGPSTDTQYF
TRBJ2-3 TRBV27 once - TGTGCCAGCAGTTCACAAGATACGCAGTATTTT CASSSQDTQYF
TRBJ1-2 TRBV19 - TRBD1 TGTGCCAGTAGTAAGGACAGGGCCTATGGCTACACCTTC CASSKDRAYGYTF
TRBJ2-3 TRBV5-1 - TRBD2 TGCGCCAGCAGCTTGGCCAAACAGGGACTAGCGGTCCGGGATACGCAGTATTTT CASSLAKQGLAVRDTQYF
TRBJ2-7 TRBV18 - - TGTGCCAGCTCACCAAAGATACAGTCGCCTGGCGAGCAGTACTTC CASSPKIQSPGEQYF
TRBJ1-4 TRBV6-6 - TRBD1 TGTGCCAGCAGGGACAGGGCTCCTAATGAAAAACTGTTTTTT CASRDRAPNEKLFF
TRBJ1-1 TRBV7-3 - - TGTGCCAGCAGCTCTCAGGGGTGGGGGACTGAAGCTTTCTTT CASSSQGWGTEAFF
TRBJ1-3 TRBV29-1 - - TGCAGCGGTAAGACAGCCTCTGGAAACACCATATATTTT CSGKTASGNTIYF
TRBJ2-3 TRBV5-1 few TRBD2 TGCGCCAGCAGCCAGAGACTAGCGGGGAACACAGATACGCAGTATTTT CASSQRLAGNTDTQYF
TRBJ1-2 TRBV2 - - TGTGCCAGCAGTGCTGGGACCACAGGGTACTATGGCTACACCTTC CASSAGTTGYYGYTF
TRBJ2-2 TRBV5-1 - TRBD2 TGCGCCAGCAGCCTGCTTCGGCCGGGGGGGAACACCGGGGAGCTGTTTTTT CASSLLRPGGNTGELFF
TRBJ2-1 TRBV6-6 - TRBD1 TGTGCCAGCAGTTACGTTAGGACAGGGCCCAATGAGCAGTTCTTC CASSYVRTGPNEQFF
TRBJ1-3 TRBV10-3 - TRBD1 TGTGCCATCAGGGACAGGGGGACGGACACCATATATTTT CAIRDRGTDTIYF
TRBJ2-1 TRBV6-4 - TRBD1 TGTGCCAGCAGTGCCGAGGGACAGGGGGCGGTGGGTGAGCAGTTCTTC CASSAEGQGAVGEQFF
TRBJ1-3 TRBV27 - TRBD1 TGTGCCAGCAGGGGTACGGGGACAGGGGAAAACACCATATATTTT CASRGTGTGENTIYF
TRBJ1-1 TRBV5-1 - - TGCGCCAGCAGCTTGGGGGGCTTAAACACTGAAGCTTTCTTT CASSLGGLNTEAFF
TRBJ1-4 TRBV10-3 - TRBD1 TGTGCCAGCGGTGCAGGGGGTGCTTTTGCAACTAATGAAAAACTGTTTTTT CASGAGGAFATNEKLFF
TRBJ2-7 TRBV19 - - TGTGCCAGTAGGGAGGGGCATCTCTACGAGCAGTACTTC CASREGHLYEQYF
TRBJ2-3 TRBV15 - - TGTGCCACCAGCAGAGATTCAGTGGGCACAGATACGCAGTATTTT CATSRDSVGTDTQYF
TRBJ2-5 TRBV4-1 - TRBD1 TGCGCCAGCAGCCTTGGACAGGGGGCTTCAGAGACCCAGTACTTC CASSLGQGASETQYF
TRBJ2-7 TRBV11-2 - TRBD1 TGTGCCAGCAGCACCCCGGGACAGGCTCCCTACGAGCAGTACTTC CASSTPGQAPYEQYF
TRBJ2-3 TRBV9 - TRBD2 TGTGCCAGCAGCGTAGGTCTAGCGGGGGGCACAGATACGCAGTATTTT CASSVGLAGGTDTQYF
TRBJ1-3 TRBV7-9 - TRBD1 TGTGCCAGCAGCTCGTCCGGGACAGGAGGAAACACCATATATTTT CASSSSGTGGNTIYF
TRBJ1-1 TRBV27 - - TGTGCCAGCAGTTACGCGGCGCGGGTCGGGAAAAACACTGAAGCTTTCTTT CASSYAARVGKNTEAFF
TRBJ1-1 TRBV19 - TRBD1 TGTGCCAGTAAGACGGGGACAGTAAACACTGAAGCTTTCTTT CASKTGTVNTEAFF
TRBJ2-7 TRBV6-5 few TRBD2 TGTGCCAGCAGAGGGGTGGCGGGACTATCCTACGAGCAGTACTTC CASRGVAGLSYEQYF
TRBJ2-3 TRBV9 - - TGTGCCAGCACCAGTGAGGGCGGCACAGATACGCAGTATTTT CASTSEGGTDTQYF
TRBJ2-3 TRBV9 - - TGTGCCAGCAGCGTAGCTCAGCGTGGCACAGATACGCAGTATTTT CASSVAQRGTDTQYF
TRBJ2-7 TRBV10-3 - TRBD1 TGTGCCATCAAAGTTGGGACAGGGGGGGTAGGTGGTTCCTACGAGCAGTACTTC CAIKVGTGGVGGSYEQYF
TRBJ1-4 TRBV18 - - TGTGCCAGCTCTCATGAGAGAACTAATGAAAAACTGTTTTTT CASSHERTNEKLFF
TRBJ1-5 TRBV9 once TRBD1 TGTGCCAGCAGCGTAGGGGACAGGGTAAGCAATCAGCCCCAGCATTTT CASSVGDRVSNQPQHF